Below are 13 T cell receptor beta chains sequenced from a single sample in a study of tumor and adjacent non-tumor tissue in lung cancer. The template was RNA from unsorted bulk tissue. The library came from three nested PCR rounds adapted from ARM-PCR protocols. TCRdb reanalysed the multiplex PCR reads using MiXCR and keeps one entry per CDR3 protein. This table has 120,000 to 150,000 distinct CDR3 sequences, around 67% appearing once. Sequencing was carried out using lung tumor tissue. These receptors all stem from a man aged 55 to 70 with small cell lung cancer.

The V gene is TRBV5-6, the J gene TRBJ2-7, with a weak D call TRBD1 (5 bases). Between the trimmed V and J ends, which lost 6 bases and 4 bases, there was a span of 20 bases. Germline CDR1 is SGHDT and CDR2 is YYEEEE. The CDR3 extends over 15 amino acids. The CDR3 spells CASNAAGSGVYEQYF. The CDR3 region has the DNA TGTGCCAGCAACGCGGCAGGGTCCGGCGTATACGAGCAGTACTTC.

V and J are TRBV6-6 and TRBJ2-1, with 10 bases lining up with TRBD2. The V segment lost 7 bases and the J segment 8 bases; nucleotides outside the gene matches: 8. The CDR3 totals 14 residues. From germline, CDR1 is MNHNY and CDR2 SVGAGI (reference sequence). CDR3: CASTRTSGRHEQFF. DNA for the CDR3: TGTGCCAGCACCCGGACTAGCGGCCGACATGAGCAGTTCTTC.

The chain has TRBV6-2 or TRBV6-3 and TRBJ1-5; 9 nucleotides align to TRBD1. This CDR3 is 15 amino acids long. Germline V gene data show CDR1 as MNHEY and CDR2 as SVGEGT. J gave up 2 bases and V 8 bases, and 7 bases lay outside the gene matches. Written as DNA, the CDR3 is TGTGCCAGCGGACAGGGGACGGTCGGCAATCAGCCCCAGCATTTT. Protein product: CASGQGTVGNQPQHF.

V gene TRBV20-1 combines with J gene TRBJ2-1, with 9 bases that match TRBD2. Germline V CDR1 and CDR2: DFQATT, SNEGSKA (reference sequence). The CDR3 has 15 residues. With 0 bases clipped from V and 8 bases from J, the junction kept 8 bases outside the gene matches. The CDR3 sequence: CSARDHSGSIYEQFF. The CDR3 coding sequence is TGCAGTGCTAGAGATCATAGCGGGAGTATATATGAGCAGTTCTTC.

This chain connects TRBV11-2 to TRBJ2-1, with a possible D match to TRBD2 (5 bases). The germline CDR1 and CDR2 sequences are SGHAT and FQNNGV. Trimming took off 5 bases at V and 5 bases at J, with 13 bases between the two ends. This CDR3 is 14 amino acids long. CDR3 nucleotide sequence: TGTGCCAGCAGCATATGGAGGATGGACAATGAGCAGTTCTTC. Translated: CASSIWRMDNEQFF.

The CDR3 reads CATSDELRTGSYEQYV. The CDR3, as DNA: TGTGCCACCAGTGATGAGTTACGAACAGGGTCCTACGAGCAGTACGTC. V gene TRBV24-1 combines with J gene TRBJ2-7; perhaps TRBD1 as D (6 bases). CDR3 size: 16 residues. From germline, CDR1 is KGHDR and CDR2 SFDVKD. The V end lost 3 bases, the J end lost 1 base, and 15 bases lay between the germline ends.

This clonotype occurred many times. The J gene is TRBJ2-1, the V gene TRBV5-1, with 13 bases lining up with TRBD2. CDR3 length: 17 amino acids. CDR1 is SGHRS and CDR2 is YFSETQ in the germline V gene. Losses at the gene ends were 0 bases for V and 8 bases for J; bases not matched to a gene: 8. Here the CDR3 DNA reads TGCGCCAGCAGCTTGGGACTAGCGGGAGGAGGAGTGGATGAGCAGTTCTTC. It codes for CASSLGLAGGGVDEQFF.

Note on this clonotype: A much larger clone differs from this one at a single base, so this may be a read error. CDR3 in DNA: TGTGCCAGCAGTTTTACCGGAACTGGGCAGTACTTC. Translation gives CASSFTGTGQYF. The chain employs TRBV5-4 and TRBJ2-7; no firm D call. Trimming pared 5 bases from V and 9 bases from J, leaving 15 bases between. This CDR3 spans 12 amino acids. The germline CDR1 and CDR2 sequences are SGHNT and YYREEE (reference sequence). Full variable domain (rest looked up from reference TRBV5-4 and TRBJ2-7): ETGVTQSPTHLIKTRGQQVTLRCSSQSGHNTVSWYQQALGQGPQFIFQYYREEENGRGNFPPRFSGLQFPNYSSELNVNALELDDSALYLCASSFTGTGQYFGPGTRLTVT.

As for this clonotype: Its ends do not fully match the called genes, so a read error is possible. The J gene is TRBJ1-6, the V gene TRBV20-1; D is unclear. Germline V lookup: CDR1 DFQATT, CDR2 SNEGSKA (reference sequence). This CDR3 has 15 residues. CDR3 nucleotide sequence: TGCAGTGCTAGAGATCCAACAGCGGAATCTTCACCCCCCCACTTT. It translates to CSARDPTAESSPPHF.

Note on this clonotype: Since a much larger clone is just one base distant, this may be a read error. V is TRBV20-1 and J is TRBJ1-3; D is unresolved. Trimming removed 1 base at V and 9 bases at J, with 7 bases between. CDR3 length equals 11 residues. The germline V gene encodes CDR1 DFQATT and CDR2 SNEGSKA (reference sequence). The CDR3 bases are TGCAGTGCTAGAGTGTTGAGCACCATATATTTT. Encoded protein: CSARVLSTIYF.

Concerning this clonotype: This sequence may be a read error, since a much larger clone differs from it by one base. The V gene is TRBV12-3 or TRBV12-4, the J gene TRBJ2-5; the D gene could be TRBD1 or TRBD2 (6 bases each). The CDR3 contains 14 residues. Deletions cut 2 bases from V and 4 bases from J, with 11 bases between. The chain's CDR3 is CASSLPGGPETQYF. In DNA, the CDR3 is TGTGCCAGCAGTTTACCCGGGGGCCCAGAGACCCAGTACTTC.

This clonotype was observed many times. This chain joins TRBV20-1 and TRBJ2-1; 8 positions agree with TRBD2. Germline trimming cut 3 bases from V and 5 bases from J; bases unmatched to any gene: 9. Per germline, CDR1 DFQATT and CDR2 SNEGSKA (reference sequence). CDR3 size: 15 residues. The CDR3 protein is CSASGPAGDHNEQFF. CDR3 coding DNA: TGCAGTGCTAGCGGTCCAGCGGGAGACCACAATGAGCAGTTCTTC.

Details on this clonotype: This may be a read error, as it is one base from a much larger clone. The J gene is TRBJ2-7, the V gene TRBV6-2 or TRBV6-3; the D gene is possibly TRBD1 (6 bases). With 3 bases removed from V and 2 bases from J, the gap between germline ends came to 20 bases. This CDR3 contains 17 residues. Germline V gives CDR1 MNHEY, CDR2 SVGEGT. DNA for the CDR3: TGTGCCAGCAGTTATCGTGTAGGGGACATGGAGACCTACGAGCAGTACTTC. It translates to CASSYRVGDMETYEQYF.